These T cell receptor beta chains were read from a single sample in a study of response to subunit inactivated influenza vaccine. One entry per CDR3 protein results from TCRdb running MiXCR on the RT-PCR reads. The sample includes hundreds of thousands of distinct CDR3 sequences, 16% of them seen just once. The material sequenced was CD4+ T cells sorted from PBMCs, taken around 2 years after vaccination. The receptors derive from a man between 45 and 75 years old who received an inactivated influenza vaccine. Each CDR3 is given with its conserved first and last residue. A D gene is named only where the DNA matches it firmly. The size field is filled for only some rows; it gives once, few, many or a size class.

few,TRBV11-1,.,TRBJ2-1,12,CASSLGFGEQFF,TGTGCCAGCAGCTTAGGATTTGGTGAGCAGTTCTTC
.,TRBV27,TRBD2,TRBJ2-2,15,CASKQGTSGTGELFF,TGTGCCAGCAAACAAGGGACTAGCGGGACCGGGGAGCTGTTTTTT
many,TRBV29-1,.,TRBJ2-2,11,CSVQNTGELFF,TGCAGCGTACAGAACACCGGGGAGCTGTTTTTT
few,TRBV12-3/TRBV12-4,.,TRBJ1-4,17,CASRPLTGGGTNEKLFF,TGTGCCAGCAGGCCTCTTACAGGAGGAGGAACTAATGAAAAACTGTTTTTT
few,TRBV20-1,.,TRBJ2-7,14,CSARDFQGGPGQYF,TGCAGTGCTAGAGATTTCCAGGGGGGGCCCGGGCAGTACTTC
.,TRBV4-3,.,TRBJ1-4,15,CASSQGVGHNEKLFF,TGCGCCAGCAGCCAAGGGGTCGGGCATAATGAAAAACTGTTTTTT
.,TRBV7-2,TRBD1,TRBJ1-5,15,CASSPDRASNQPQHF,TGTGCCAGCAGCCCGGACAGGGCTAGCAATCAGCCCCAGCATTTT
.,TRBV20-1,.,TRBJ2-3,13,CSGQDPTSDTQYF,TGCAGCGGGCAGGACCCTACCTCAGATACGCAGTATTTT
.,TRBV4-2,.,TRBJ2-1,13,CASSPETANEQFF,TGTGCCAGCAGCCCCGAAACCGCCAATGAGCAGTTCTTC
.,TRBV5-1,.,TRBJ2-7,14,CASSRDSPSYEQYF,TGCGCCAGCAGCCGGGACTCACCCTCCTACGAGCAGTACTTC
few,TRBV6-1,.,TRBJ2-3,15,CASTSRGAGTDTQYF,TGTGCCAGCACCTCCCGGGGGGCTGGGACAGATACGCAGTATTTT
few,TRBV3-1,TRBD1,TRBJ1-1,13,CASSPTGKGEAFF,TGTGCCAGCAGCCCGACAGGGAAGGGTGAAGCTTTCTTT
.,TRBV12-3/TRBV12-4,TRBD2,TRBJ2-1,14,CASSSRGGRGEQFF,TGTGCCAGCAGTTCCCGGGGGGGCCGGGGTGAGCAGTTCTTC
many,TRBV12-3/TRBV12-4,.,TRBJ2-1,15,CASSLGGRTYNEQFF,TGTGCCAGCAGTTTGGGGGGCCGTACCTACAATGAGCAGTTCTTC
few,TRBV7-2,TRBD2,TRBJ2-3,17,CASSSTGLAGKRYTQYF,TGTGCCAGCAGCTCTACGGGACTAGCGGGAAAAAGATACACGCAGTATTTT
.,TRBV5-1,.,TRBJ2-3,15,CASSLGGARVDTQYF,TGCGCCAGCAGCTTGGGGGGGGCCCGGGTAGATACGCAGTATTTT
.,TRBV6-2/TRBV6-3,.,TRBJ1-2,12,CASSPVSLGYTF,TGTGCCAGCAGCCCGGTGTCGCTTGGCTACACCTTC
.,TRBV2,.,TRBJ2-7,14,CASSGTAGIYEQYF,TGTGCCAGCAGTGGGACGGCAGGAATCTACGAGCAGTACTTC
.,TRBV11-2,TRBD1,TRBJ2-1,14,CASSRDRYYNEQFF,TGTGCCAGCAGCCGGGACAGGTACTACAATGAGCAGTTCTTC
few,TRBV7-2,TRBD1,TRBJ2-1,15,CASSLRTGDHNEQFF,TGTGCCAGCAGCTTAAGGACAGGGGACCACAATGAGCAGTTCTTC
.,TRBV7-2,.,TRBJ2-1,12,CASRKEGIEQFF,TGTGCCAGCAGAAAGGAGGGGATTGAGCAGTTCTTC
.,TRBV7-2,.,TRBJ2-5,12,CASSLELETQYF,TGTGCCAGCAGCTTAGAATTAGAGACCCAGTACTTC
.,TRBV13,.,TRBJ2-7,15,CASSLGLRLNYEQYF,TGTGCCAGCAGCTTAGGACTACGTCTAAACTACGAGCAGTACTTC